These 17 T cell receptor beta chains were all obtained from the same sample, sequenced in a study of CD8 T cells in Susac syndrome. After extraction with the RNeasy kit, about 0.45 to 1 ug of the RNA was reverse transcribed using random hexamers. MiXCR, run by TCRdb on the immunoSEQ multiplex PCR reads, gives a single entry per CDR3 protein. The profile shows 100,000 to 150,000 distinct CDR3 sequences, around 94% of them singletons. Sequenced sample: CD8+ T cells from PBMCs. Receptor source: a human donor with Susac syndrome.

The chain links TRBV6-5 to TRBJ2-7; D unclear. Trimming took off 0 bases at V and 3 bases at J, with 6 bases between the two ends. Germline V gene lookup returns CDR1 MNHEY and CDR2 SVGAGI. The CDR3 is 13 residues long. The CDR3 spells CASSYSAGYEQYF. The CDR3, as DNA: TGTGCCAGCAGTTACTCCGCAGGCTACGAGCAGTACTTC.

The chain joins TRBV7-9 to TRBJ2-7; TRBD2 aligns across 7 bases. Germline CDR1 is SEHNR and CDR2 is FQNEAQ (reference sequence). The CDR3 is made up of 14 amino acids. The trim removed 8 bases at V and 3 bases at J, leaving 10 bases unmatched. The CDR3 DNA is TGTGCCAGCTTGGGGAGCGGGGAGTTCTACGAGCAGTACTTC. The encoded protein is CASLGSGEFYEQYF.

The chain joins TRBV19 to TRBJ2-7; D gene uncertain. The CDR3 is made up of 15 amino acids. V was cut by 4 bases and J by 3 bases, with 16 bases left in between. Germline V gene lookup returns CDR1 LNHDA and CDR2 SQIVND (reference sequence). The CDR3 loop is CASSNLGDNVYEQYF. The CDR3 DNA reads TGTGCCAGTAGTAACCTCGGTGACAACGTCTACGAGCAGTACTTC.

In DNA, the CDR3 is TGTGCCAGCAGCTTTCCGGACAGGGACTACGAGCAGTACTTC. Residues: CASSFPDRDYEQYF. This chain uses TRBV7-9 with TRBJ2-7; 8 bases line up with TRBD1. This CDR3 region has 14 residues. Losses at the gene ends were 3 bases for V and 3 bases for J; bases not matched to a gene: 4. CDR1 and CDR2 (germline): SEHNR, FQNEAQ (reference sequence).

This rearrangement joins TRBV19 to TRBJ1-1; D gene unclear. The CDR3 is 11 residues long. The V gene's germline CDR1 is LNHDA and CDR2 SQIVND (reference sequence). V gave up 8 bases and J gave up 3 bases, with 7 bases separating them. The CDR3 DNA reads TGTGCCAGTGGGGAGGACACTGAAGCTTTCTTT. Translated, it gives CASGEDTEAFF.

The rearrangement links TRBV4-1 to TRBJ2-7, with D possibly matching TRBD1 (6 bases). The ends were cut back, 0 bases at V and 2 bases at J, with 8 bases in the middle. This CDR3 is 14 amino acids long. Germline CDR1 reads MGHRA; CDR2 reads YSYEKL. DNA of the CDR3: TGCGCCAGCAGCCAAGATTCAGGGGCCTACGAGCAGTACTTC. The encoded protein is CASSQDSGAYEQYF.

To note about this clonotype: One end of the junction varies from germline; a read error may be responsible. The chain recombines TRBV7-9 with TRBJ2-2; the D call may be TRBD1 or TRBD2 (5 bases each). The CDR3 loop spans 14 amino acids. CDR1 is SEHNR and CDR2 is FQNEAQ in the germline V gene (reference sequence). For the CDR3, the DNA is TGTGCCAGCCGGGGCGCAGAGAACACTGGGGAGCTGTTTTTT. It yields the protein CASRGAENTGELFF.

The chain uses TRBV3-1 and TRBJ2-4; 12 nucleotides agree with TRBD2. The CDR3 has 15 amino acids. V dropped 3 bases and J dropped 6; count of bases not matched to a gene: 3. In germline, CDR1 is LGHDT, CDR2 YNNKEL (reference sequence). The CDR3 here is CASSHTSGGPNIQYF. The CDR3 DNA reads as TGTGCCAGCAGCCATACTAGCGGGGGGCCAAACATTCAGTACTTC. Looking up the rest from reference TRBV3-1 and TRBJ2-4 gives the full variable domain: DTAVSQTPKYLVTQMGNDKSIKCEQNLGHDTMYWYKQDSKKFLKIMFSYNNKELIINETVPNRFSPKSPDKAHLNLHINSLELGDSAVYFCASSHTSGGPNIQYFGAGTRLSVL.

V gene TRBV29-1 combines with J gene TRBJ2-2, with TRBD2 matching over 9 bases. The CDR3 runs 14 residues. Germline V gene lookup returns CDR1 SQVTM and CDR2 ANQGSEA. Trimming took 7 bases from V and 5 from J; bases not matched to a gene: 8. The CDR3 DNA reads TGCAGCGCCGCCCTAGCGGGGTTGACCGGGGAGCTGTTTTTT. Amino acid sequence: CSAALAGLTGELFF.

The chain carries TRBV5-1 and TRBJ1-5; D possibly corresponds to TRBD1 (5 bases). CDR3 length: 15 amino acids. Germline loops: CDR1 SGHRS, CDR2 YFSETQ. Trimming took off 3 bases at V and 1 base at J, with 11 bases between the two ends. CDR3 sequence: CASSWGPGSNQPQHF. In nucleotides, the CDR3 is TGCGCCAGCAGCTGGGGACCAGGAAGCAATCAGCCCCAGCATTTT.

This clonotype occurred a few times. This sequence joins TRBV27 and TRBJ2-6; D is uncertain. The CDR3 has 13 residues. Per germline, CDR1 MNHEY and CDR2 SMNVEV (reference sequence). With 4 bases removed from V and 0 bases from J, the gap between germline ends came to 1 base. This chain's CDR3 is CASSYSGANVLTF. The CDR3 DNA follows: TGTGCCAGCAGTTACTCTGGGGCCAACGTCCTGACTTTC. Based on the CDR3 plus reference TRBV27 and TRBJ2-6, the full variable domain is EAQVTQNPRYLITVTGKKLTVTCSQNMNHEYMSWYRQDPGLGLRQIYYSMNVEVTDKGDVPEGYKVSRKEKRNFPLILESPSPNQTSLYFCASSYSGANVLTFGAGSRLTVL.

The J gene is TRBJ1-2, the V gene TRBV30; D gene ambiguous. CDR1 is GTSNPN, CDR2 SVGIG, per germline (reference sequence). Trimming removed 3 bases at V and 0 bases at J, with 17 bases between. This CDR3 spans 16 amino acids. CDR3 residues: CAWRGDGLTTNYGYTF. CDR3 DNA: TGTGCCTGGAGGGGAGACGGACTCACAACTAACTATGGCTACACCTTC.

J is TRBJ2-3 and V is TRBV20-1; TRBD2 matches at 9 bases. The CDR3 covers 15 residues. Germline CDR1 is DFQATT and CDR2 is SNEGSKA (reference sequence). J lost 0 bases, V lost 4 bases, and 5 bases had no gene match. In nucleotides, the CDR3 is TGCAGTGCTATTGGGACTAGCCCAAGCACAGATACGCAGTATTTT. This sequence encodes CSAIGTSPSTDTQYF.

The chain employs TRBV5-1 and TRBJ2-1, with 11 bases matching TRBD2. Germline V CDR1 and CDR2: SGHRS, YFSETQ. With 4 bases clipped from V and 4 bases from J, the junction kept 7 bases outside the gene matches. CDR3 length equals 16 residues. For the CDR3, the DNA is TGCGCCAGCAGCACCCTAGCGGGGGGCCTTTACAATGAGCAGTTCTTC. It yields the protein CASSTLAGGLYNEQFF.

This clonotype showed up just once. The chain joins TRBV5-6 to TRBJ2-7; D unresolved. The germline gives CDR1 SGHDT, CDR2 YYEEEE. Trimming stripped 2 bases from V and 4 bases from J, with 4 bases between. The CDR3 runs to 11 residues. CDR3 nucleotide sequence: TGTGCCAGCAGCTTCCAATACGAGCAGTACTTC. Protein product: CASSFQYEQYF.

This chain connects TRBV7-6 to TRBJ2-7, with D maybe TRBD1 (6 bases). The CDR3 is made up of 14 amino acids. Trimming stripped 0 bases from V and 7 bases from J, with 13 bases between. The germline CDR1 and CDR2 sequences are SGHVS and FNYEAQ. This CDR3 reads CASSLALGAVEQYF. DNA of the CDR3: TGTGCCAGCAGCTTAGCGCTGGGGGCGGTGGAGCAGTACTTC.

The chain employs TRBV9 and TRBJ2-2; D unclear. Trimming removed 4 bases from V and 3 bases from J, with 4 bases in between. The CDR3 consists of 12 residues. Germline lookup yields CDR1 SGDLS and CDR2 YYNGEE. The CDR3 coding sequence is TGTGCCAGCAGCCCGTACACCGGGGAGCTGTTTTTT. As protein: CASSPYTGELFF.